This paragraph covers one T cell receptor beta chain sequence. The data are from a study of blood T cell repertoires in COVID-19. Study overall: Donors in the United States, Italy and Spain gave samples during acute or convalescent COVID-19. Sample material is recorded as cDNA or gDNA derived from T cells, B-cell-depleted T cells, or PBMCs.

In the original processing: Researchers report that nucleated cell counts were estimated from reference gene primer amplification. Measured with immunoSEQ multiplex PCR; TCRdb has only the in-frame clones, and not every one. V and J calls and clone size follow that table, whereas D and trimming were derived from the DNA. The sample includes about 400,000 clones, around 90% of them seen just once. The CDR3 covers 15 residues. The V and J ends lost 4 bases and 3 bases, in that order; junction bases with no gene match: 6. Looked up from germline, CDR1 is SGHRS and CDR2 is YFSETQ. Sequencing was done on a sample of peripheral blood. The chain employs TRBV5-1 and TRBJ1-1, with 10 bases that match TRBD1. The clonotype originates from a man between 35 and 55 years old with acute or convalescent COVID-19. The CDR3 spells CASSNRQGAYTEAFF. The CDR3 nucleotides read TGCGCCAGCAGCAACCGACAGGGGGCATACACTGAAGCTTTCTTT.